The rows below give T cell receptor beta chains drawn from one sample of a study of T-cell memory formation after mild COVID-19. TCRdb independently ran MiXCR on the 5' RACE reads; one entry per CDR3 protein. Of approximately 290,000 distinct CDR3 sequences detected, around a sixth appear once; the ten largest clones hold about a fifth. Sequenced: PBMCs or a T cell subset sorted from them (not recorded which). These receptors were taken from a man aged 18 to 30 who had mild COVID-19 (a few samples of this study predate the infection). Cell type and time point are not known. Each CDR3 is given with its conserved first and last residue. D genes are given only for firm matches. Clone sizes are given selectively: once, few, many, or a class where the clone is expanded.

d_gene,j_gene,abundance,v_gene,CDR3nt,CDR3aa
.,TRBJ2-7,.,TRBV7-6,TGTGCCAGCAGCTTAACAGGGACCCCCTCCTACGAGCAGTACTTC,CASSLTGTPSYEQYF
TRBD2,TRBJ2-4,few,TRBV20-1,TGCAGTGCCCCGGGGGGGGCCGTAAAAAACATTCAGTACTTC,CSAPGGAVKNIQYF
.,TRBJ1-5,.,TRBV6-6,TGTGCCAGCAGGGGAGAGAATCAGCCCCAGCATTTT,CASRGENQPQHF
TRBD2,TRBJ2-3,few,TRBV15,TGTGCCACCAGCAGAGGTTTAGCGGGGGTCACAGATACGCAGTATTTT,CATSRGLAGVTDTQYF
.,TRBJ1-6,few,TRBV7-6,TGTGCCAGCAGCTTATCCGGAGGACTGAATAATTCACCCCTCCACTTT,CASSLSGGLNNSPLHF
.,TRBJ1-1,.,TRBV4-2,TGTGCCAGCAGCCGTCTAGGGGGGACCACTGAAGCTTTCTTT,CASSRLGGTTEAFF
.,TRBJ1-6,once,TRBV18,TGTGCCAGCTCACCGAACGGGAGGGCTTCACCCCTCCACTTT,CASSPNGRASPLHF
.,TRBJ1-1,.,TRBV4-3,TGCGCCAGCAGCCAAGATACGATGGGGAACACTGAAGCTTTCTTT,CASSQDTMGNTEAFF
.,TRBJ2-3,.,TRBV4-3,TGCGCCAGCAGCCGAACTCTGCCTGATACGCAGTATTTT,CASSRTLPDTQYF
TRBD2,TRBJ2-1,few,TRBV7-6,TGTGCCAGCAGCGAACGGACTAGCGGGGCAGGAAATGAGCAGTTCTTC,CASSERTSGAGNEQFF